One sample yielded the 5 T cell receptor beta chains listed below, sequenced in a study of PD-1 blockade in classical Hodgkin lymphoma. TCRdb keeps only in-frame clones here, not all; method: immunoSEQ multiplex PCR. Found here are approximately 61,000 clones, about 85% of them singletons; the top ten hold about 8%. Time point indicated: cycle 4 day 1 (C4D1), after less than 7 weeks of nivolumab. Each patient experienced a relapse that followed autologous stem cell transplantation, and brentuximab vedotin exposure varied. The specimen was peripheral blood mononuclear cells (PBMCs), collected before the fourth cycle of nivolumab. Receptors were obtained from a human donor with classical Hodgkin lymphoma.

The CDR3 reads CASRPQGRDSYEQYF. The DNA for the CDR3 is TGTGCCAGCAGACCCCAGGGGCGGGACTCCTACGAGCAGTACTTC. This sequence joins TRBV6-5 and TRBJ2-7, with D possibly being TRBD1 or TRBD2 (6 bases each). Trimming took off 6 bases at V and 0 bases at J, with 15 bases between the two ends. The CDR3 spans 15 residues. Germline assignment: CDR1 MNHEY and CDR2 SVGAGI.

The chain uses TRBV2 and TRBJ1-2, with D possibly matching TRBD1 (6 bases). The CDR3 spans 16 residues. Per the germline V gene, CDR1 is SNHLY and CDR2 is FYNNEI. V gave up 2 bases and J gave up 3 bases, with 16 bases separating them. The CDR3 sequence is CASSEWSAGDDYGYTF. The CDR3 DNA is TGTGCCAGCAGTGAATGGTCGGCAGGGGATGACTATGGCTACACCTTC.

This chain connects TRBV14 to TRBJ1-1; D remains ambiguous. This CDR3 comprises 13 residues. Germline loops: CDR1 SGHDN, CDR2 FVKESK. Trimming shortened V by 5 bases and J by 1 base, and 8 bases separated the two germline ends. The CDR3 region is CASSLQPNTEAFF. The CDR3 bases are TGTGCCAGCAGCTTACAGCCGAACACTGAAGCTTTCTTT. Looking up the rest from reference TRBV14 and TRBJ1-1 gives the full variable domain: EAGVTQFPSHSVIEKGQTVTLRCDPISGHDNLYWYRRVMGKEIKFLLHFVKESKQDESGMPNNRFLAERTGGTYSTLKVQPAELEDSGVYFCASSLQPNTEAFFGQGTRLTVV.

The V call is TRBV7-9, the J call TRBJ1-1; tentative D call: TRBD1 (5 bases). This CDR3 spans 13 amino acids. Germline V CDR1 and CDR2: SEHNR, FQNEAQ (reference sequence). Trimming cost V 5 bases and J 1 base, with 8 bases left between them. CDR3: CASSPTGNTEAFF. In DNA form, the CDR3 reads TGTGCCAGCAGCCCAACAGGGAACACTGAAGCTTTCTTT.

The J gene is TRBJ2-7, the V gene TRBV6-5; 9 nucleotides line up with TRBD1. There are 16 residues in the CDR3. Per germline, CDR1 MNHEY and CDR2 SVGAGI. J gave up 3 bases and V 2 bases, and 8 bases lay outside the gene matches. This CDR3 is CASSYDRGFYNYEQYF. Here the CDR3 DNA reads TGTGCCAGCAGTTACGACAGGGGGTTCTATAACTACGAGCAGTACTTC.